This T cell receptor beta chain was documented in a study of CXCR3-negative and CXCR3-positive naive CD8 T cells. Triplicates of a few hundred thousand cells were sorted from each CD8+ T cell subset. Naive CD8+ T cells showed CD45RO-CCR7+CD27+CD95-. As for this clonotype: Its antigen is still unknown.

Libraries of TRB cDNA were made by 5' RACE and carried UMIs. TCRdb reprocessed the 5' RACE reads and reports one entry per CDR3 protein, with no DNA. The repertoire shows 120,000 to 150,000 distinct CDR3 sequences; the top ten hold roughly 0.27%. Whole-study findings and limits: Researchers report that CXCR3-positive naive cells carry more hydrophobic TRB CDR3s than CXCR3-negative naive cells. The study found comparably high diversity in both naive subsets and much lower diversity in memory CD8+ cells.

The CDR3 is made up of 16 amino acids. Germline V gene lookup returns CDR1 LGHNA and CDR2 YSLEER. V is TRBV4-3 and J is TRBJ2-7. This TCR was sampled from a human donor in good health. Some clones in this sample may be carry-over from other donors' samples. Sequencing used naive CXCR3+ CD8+ T cells from blood. Subset noted: CD45RO-CCR7+CD27+CD95- naive CD8+ T cells expressing CXCR3 (TNR3+). The CDR3 protein is CASSQDRWGSSYEQYF.